This T cell receptor beta chain was retrieved from a study of T cells in Graves' hyperthyroidism and ophthalmopathy. Amplified TCR beta CDR3 regions derived from RNA transcripts. A first-round RT-PCR of the TCR CDR3 used the HTBI primer set. TCRdb used MiXCR to reprocess the multiplex PCR reads, holding one entry per CDR3 protein. The sample includes over 200,000 distinct CDR3 sequences, approximately 14% seen only once; the top ten take about 14%. Exclusion of a patient resulted from uncontrolled infection, other autoimmune disease, pregnancy or lactation. The authors took PBMCs from roughly 9.7 ml fresh peripheral blood. Study observations and caveats: Researchers found most expanded thyroid clonotypes above 0.001 in blood as well. Classification by a 13 V-J model distinguished ophthalmopathy from stable hyperthyroidism.

This clonotype appeared a few times. Its specificity is unknown. Trimming left V 6 bases short and J 6 bases short, with 14 bases between. In germline, CDR1 is SGDLS, CDR2 YYNGEE. This CDR3 region has 13 residues. This clonotype was sampled from a woman aged 40 to 50 with Graves' hyperthyroidism that later progressed to Graves' ophthalmopathy. Material: blood. This chain connects TRBV9 to TRBJ2-3; no definite D call. The CDR3 DNA reads TGTGCCAGCATTCCCCTTTTCTCCGATACGCAGTATTTT. It is translated as CASIPLFSDTQYF.